These T cell receptor beta chains were read from a single sample in a study of T cell responses to AZD1222 COVID-19 vaccine. Libraries were prepared by immunoSEQ multiplex PCR; TCRdb keeps only in-frame clonotypes and omits some of them. The sample lists 85,000 to 120,000 clones, around 86% occurring once. Here the sequenced sample was peripheral blood, taken on day 0 of AZD1222 vaccination. These receptor sequences come from an adult in good health. Both conserved end residues are part of each CDR3. The D gene is left open where the match is weak. Expanded clones get a size class; other rows say once, few or many, or leave the size out.

TRBJ2-1	TRBV4-1	TRBD1	NA	TGCGCCAGCAGCCAAGAGGGACAGGGGGCCTACAATGAGCAGTTCTTC	CASSQEGQGAYNEQFF
TRBJ1-5	TRBV28	TRBD1	NA	TGTGCCAGCAGTCCGACAGGGGGTGGAGATCAGCCCCAGCATTTT	CASSPTGGGDQPQHF
TRBJ2-1	TRBV9	NA	NA	TGTGCCAGCAGCCCCAGGAGACAGATCGGCCGGTTGTACTTGGATGAGCAGTTCTTC	CASSPRRQIGRLYLDEQFF
TRBJ2-7	TRBV20-1	NA	NA	TGCAGTGCTAGATCCAGCGGCGAGCAGTACTTC	CSARSSGEQYF
TRBJ1-5	TRBV3-1/TRBV3-2	NA	few	TGTGCCAGCAGCCAAGCCAGGGAGGGCCAGCCCCAGCATTTT	CASSQAREGQPQHF
TRBJ1-5	TRBV10-3	NA	NA	TGTGCCATCAGTGAGTCGGGCGAGACCAGCCGGCCCCAGCATTTT	CAISESGETSRPQHF
TRBJ2-1	TRBV7-9	TRBD2	NA	TGTGCCAGCAGCTCTAGCGGGAGGGGTCTCAGCTCCTACAATGAGCAGTTCTTC	CASSSSGRGLSSYNEQFF
TRBJ2-1	TRBV18	TRBD1	NA	TGTGCCAGCTCACCGGTCCGGGACAGGGGTGAAGAGCAGTTCTTC	CASSPVRDRGEEQFF
TRBJ2-3	TRBV5-1	TRBD2	NA	TGCGCCAGCAGCTTGGCTGGGCTTGCGGGGGGGCTTGGGGATACGCAGTATTTT	CASSLAGLAGGLGDTQYF
TRBJ2-1	TRBV5-6	NA	NA	TGTGCCAGCAGCTTGATGATAGATCGGGGCAGGGATGAGCAGTTCTTC	CASSLMIDRGRDEQFF
TRBJ1-2	TRBV6-5	NA	NA	TGTGCCAGCAGCAAGGGGTTTAAGGGGCGCGAGGGCTACACCTTC	CASSKGFKGREGYTF
TRBJ2-1	TRBV24-1	TRBD1	once	TGTGCCACCAGTGATGACCGCAGGGGGCGAAGTGAGCAGTTCTTC	CATSDDRRGRSEQFF
TRBJ2-7	TRBV28	NA	NA	TGTGCCAGCAGTTCAGGGTACCACGAGCAGTACTTC	CASSSGYHEQYF
TRBJ1-3	TRBV25-1	NA	NA	TGTGCCAGCAGTGAGACAGGCTACTACTCTGGAAACACCATATATTTT	CASSETGYYSGNTIYF
TRBJ1-5	TRBV6-5	TRBD1	NA	TGTGGGTCAGGGACAGGGGAAGAGGGCAATCAGCCCCAGCATTTT	CGSGTGEEGNQPQHF
TRBJ2-2	TRBV28	NA	NA	TGTGCCAGCACATCCTGGGTCGGGACCGGGGAGCTGTTTTTT	CASTSWVGTGELFF
TRBJ1-2	TRBV6-5	TRBD1	once	TGTGCCAGCAGCCCCCCGGGACAGACTAACTATGGCTACACCTTC	CASSPPGQTNYGYTF
TRBJ2-5	TRBV5-1	NA	NA	TGCGCCAGCAGCTTAACCGACAACTCGGGAGAGACCCAGTACTTC	CASSLTDNSGETQYF
TRBJ2-2	TRBV5-1	TRBD1	NA	TGCGCCAGCAGCCTCGCCGGACAGGGGGCGGCCGGGGAGCTGTTTTTT	CASSLAGQGAAGELFF
TRBJ2-1	TRBV19	NA	NA	TGTGCCAGTGGTGGGAATGTGGGGAATGAGCAGTTCTTC	CASGGNVGNEQFF
TRBJ2-5	TRBV20-1	NA	NA	TGCAGTGCTAGTCGGCAGAACCAAGAGACCCAGTACTTC	CSASRQNQETQYF
TRBJ2-3	TRBV18	NA	NA	TGTGCCAGCTCACCACCGAATAGTCTCAGCACAGATACGCAGTATTTT	CASSPPNSLSTDTQYF
TRBJ2-1	TRBV7-2	NA	NA	TGTGCCAGCAGCTTAGAGAGGGGGAGGGGGAATGAGCAGTTCTTC	CASSLERGRGNEQFF
TRBJ1-4	TRBV30	NA	NA	TGTGCCTGGAGTATCAGAGAGCAAAAACTGTTTTTT	CAWSIREQKLFF
TRBJ1-2	TRBV4-3	TRBD1	NA	TGCGCCAGCAGCCAAAGGAGGGGGCGAGATGGCTACACCTTC	CASSQRRGRDGYTF
TRBJ2-7	TRBV29-1	NA	NA	TGCAGCGTTGGGACAGAGGCCTACGAGCAGTACTTC	CSVGTEAYEQYF
TRBJ2-1	TRBV3-1/TRBV3-2	NA	NA	TGTGCCAGCAGCTGGCATGGGACGTGGGATGAGCAGTTCTTC	CASSWHGTWDEQFF
TRBJ2-2	TRBV5-1	TRBD2	NA	TGCGCCAGCAGCTTAGCGGGGGCCACCGGGGAGCTGTTTTTT	CASSLAGATGELFF
TRBJ2-7	TRBV7-2	NA	NA	TGTGCCAGCAGCTTTGGCGGTAGCTCCTACGAGCAGTACTTC	CASSFGGSSYEQYF
TRBJ2-1	TRBV29-1	TRBD2	NA	TGCAGCGTTGTAACTAGCGGGGGAGAATACAATGAGCAGTTCTTC	CSVVTSGGEYNEQFF
TRBJ2-3	TRBV7-3	TRBD1	NA	TGTGCCAGCAGCTTAAACAGGGGGCAGGATACGCAGTATTTT	CASSLNRGQDTQYF
TRBJ2-7	TRBV5-6	NA	NA	TGTGCCAGCAGCACCGGCACGACCCCGGGCGAGCAGTACTTC	CASSTGTTPGEQYF
TRBJ1-1	TRBV7-9	TRBD1	NA	TGTGCCAGCAGCCCGGGACAGGGGATCAACACTGAAGCTTTCTTT	CASSPGQGINTEAFF
TRBJ1-1	TRBV5-1	NA	NA	TGCGCCAGCAGCAGGACACACATGAACACTGAAGCTTTCTTT	CASSRTHMNTEAFF
TRBJ1-2	TRBV30	NA	NA	TGTGCCTGGAGGGAACAGGGTTTAGGAAACTATGGCTACACCTTC	CAWREQGLGNYGYTF
TRBJ2-7	TRBV11-3	NA	NA	TGTGCCAGCAGCTTAGGAGGAGGGACTGCCTACGAGCAGTACTTC	CASSLGGGTAYEQYF
TRBJ2-4	TRBV5-4	TRBD2	NA	TGTGCCAGCAGCCGCGGGACTAGCGGGAGATTGGGCCAAAACATTCAGTACTTC	CASSRGTSGRLGQNIQYF
TRBJ2-7	TRBV2	NA	NA	TGTGCCAGCAGTGAAGACTCCTTGTACGAGCAGTACTTC	CASSEDSLYEQYF
TRBJ2-5	TRBV19	NA	medium-sized	TGTGCCAGTAGTATCGGGCCCACACAAGAGACCCAGTACTTC	CASSIGPTQETQYF
TRBJ1-4	TRBV5-1	NA	once	TGCGCCAGCAGCTTGGCTCGGCTCCCCGGTGAAAAACTGTTTTTT	CASSLARLPGEKLFF
TRBJ1-1	TRBV7-2	NA	NA	TGTGCCAGCAGCCCCACGCGGGACACTGAAGCTTTCTTT	CASSPTRDTEAFF
TRBJ1-2	TRBV5-4	NA	once	TGTGCCAGCAGCTTGACGGGGGGGATCTATGGCTACACCTTC	CASSLTGGIYGYTF
TRBJ2-5	TRBV5-1	NA	NA	TGCGCCAGCAGCTTGGCCTTGGGGGAGACCCAGTACTTC	CASSLALGETQYF
TRBJ2-7	TRBV9	TRBD2	NA	TGTGCCAGCAGCGTAGAGCCTAGCGGGAGGGCCGGGATCTACGAGCAGTACTTC	CASSVEPSGRAGIYEQYF
TRBJ1-2	TRBV4-3	NA	NA	TGCGCCAGCAGCCAAGATATGGGGGCAGACGGCTACACCTTC	CASSQDMGADGYTF
TRBJ2-2	TRBV30	NA	NA	TGTGCCAGATCGGGGGCCCCAAGTGGCACCGGGGAGCTGTTTTTT	CARSGAPSGTGELFF
TRBJ2-7	TRBV11-1	NA	NA	TGTGCCAGCAGCTTAACAGGAAGCTCCTACGAGCAGTACTTC	CASSLTGSSYEQYF
TRBJ1-2	TRBV6-5	TRBD1	NA	TGTGCCAGCAGTTACTCGGCAGGGGGCACTAACTATGGCTACACCTTC	CASSYSAGGTNYGYTF
TRBJ1-5	TRBV18	NA	NA	TGTGCCAGCTCACCCGGAGGTGATAGCAATCAGCCCCAGCATTTT	CASSPGGDSNQPQHF
TRBJ2-6	TRBV6-1	NA	NA	TGTGCCAGCAGTGAAACACCTTCGCGGGCCAACGTCCTGACTTTC	CASSETPSRANVLTF
TRBJ2-3	TRBV5-1	TRBD2	NA	TGCGCCAGCAGCCCGTCACTAGCGGGGGGGTCGACAGATACGCAGTATTTT	CASSPSLAGGSTDTQYF
TRBJ1-1	TRBV7-9	TRBD1	NA	TGTGCCAGCAGCTTATCAGGGGGGAACACTGAAGCTTTCTTT	CASSLSGGNTEAFF
TRBJ2-1	TRBV21-1	NA	NA	TGTGCCAGCAGCAAAGCGGGACTAGCGGGAAATAATGAGCAGTTCTTC	CASSKAGLAGNNEQFF
TRBJ2-1	TRBV2	NA	few	TGTGCCAGCAGTGATTGGAGCTCCTACAATGAGCAGTTCTTC	CASSDWSSYNEQFF
TRBJ2-2	TRBV23-1	NA	NA	TGCGCCAGCGAACGTGCGTGTCTGCCCGGGGAGCTGTTTTTT	CASERACLPGELFF
TRBJ1-1	TRBV5-4	NA	NA	TGTGCCAGCAGCTTGCCAGCAAACACTGAAGCTTTCTTT	CASSLPANTEAFF
TRBJ1-3	TRBV4-1	TRBD1	NA	TGCGCCAGCAGCCAGGGACAGGCGATCTCTGGAAACACCATATATTTT	CASSQGQAISGNTIYF
TRBJ1-5	TRBV20-1	NA	few	TGCAGTGCTAGTGTGGGGGTCAATCAGCCCCAGCATTTT	CSASVGVNQPQHF
TRBJ2-7	TRBV7-8	NA	NA	TGTGCCAGCAGCTTAGGGCGGCGGAGCTCCTACGAGCAGTACTTC	CASSLGRRSSYEQYF